The 31 T cell receptor beta chains presented below share a single source sample, sequenced in a study of tumor-infiltrating lymphocytes in primary liver carcinoma. A constant-region primer served to make TCR beta cDNA from roughly 500 ng total RNA. Investigators got TCR beta libraries out of three nested multiplex PCR rounds, done with slightly modified ARM-PCR. Both of the initial two PCR rounds ran for around 10 cycles and employed TRBV1-TRBV30 forward primers alongside a C-beta reverse primer. Via MiXCR, TCRdb re-called the multiplex PCR reads, giving one row per CDR3 protein. The sample consists of 100,000 or so distinct CDR3 sequences, about two thirds of them appearing once. From roughly 20-30 mg of unsorted bulk tissue, DNA and RNA were co-extracted together. The sample taken for sequencing was liver tumor tissue from sampling region 2. Subset specified: tumor region T2, inferior pole. All receptors come from a woman aged 55 to 70 with primary liver carcinoma and hepatitis B virus infection.

This clonotype was recorded once. A single base separates this from a much larger clone, so it may be a read error. The chain combines TRBV7-9 with TRBJ2-7; maybe TRBD1 (5 bases). With 2 bases removed from V and 5 bases from J, the gap between germline ends came to 13 bases. This CDR3 has 14 amino acids. CDR1 and CDR2 from the germline V gene are SEHNR and FQNEAQ (reference sequence). In DNA, the CDR3 is TGTGCCAGCAGCTTATCAGGGTCGAGGAACGAGCAGTACTTC. Translated, it gives CASSLSGSRNEQYF.

The chain recombines TRBV5-6 with TRBJ2-3; 8 nucleotides agree with TRBD1. This CDR3 contains 15 residues. CDR1 and CDR2 (germline): SGHDT, YYEEEE. The V gene end was trimmed by 3 bases and the J gene end by 2 bases; junction bases not matched to a gene: 5. CDR3 amino acids: CASSSNRGITDTQYF. The CDR3 bases are TGTGCCAGCAGCTCGAACAGGGGGATCACAGATACGCAGTATTTT. Combining the CDR3 with reference TRBV5-6 and TRBJ2-3 gives the whole variable domain DAGVTQSPTHLIKTRGQQVTLRCSPKSGHDTVSWYQQALGQGPQFIFQYYEEEERQRGNFPDRFSGHQFPNYSSELNVNALLLGDSALYLCASSSNRGITDTQYFGPGTRLTVL.

This clonotype occurred many times. J is TRBJ2-4 and V is TRBV29-1; 12 positions agree with TRBD1. Germline V gene data show CDR1 as SQVTM and CDR2 as ANQGSEA. The CDR3 sequence is 13 residues long. Trimming took 7 bases from V and 11 from J; bases not matched to a gene: 9. CDR3 region: CSAITGTGGVQYF. For the CDR3, the DNA is TGCAGCGCGATCACCGGGACAGGGGGCGTTCAGTACTTC.

The chain recombines TRBV10-3 with TRBJ2-4, with D tentatively TRBD1 or TRBD2 (5 bases each). CDR3 length: 14 residues. Trimming took off 6 bases at V and 6 bases at J, with 15 bases between the two ends. Germline CDR1 ENHRY, CDR2 SYGVKD. Here the CDR3 reads CAISDSAGANIQYF. As DNA, the CDR3 is TGTGCCATCAGCGACTCAGCCGGGGCAAACATTCAGTACTTC.

In the case of this clonotype: One end of the junction fails to match germline, which may point to a read error. The rearrangement uses TRBV6-6 and TRBJ2-7, with D uncertain. In germline, CDR1 is MNHNY, CDR2 SVGAGI (reference sequence). This CDR3 comprises 16 residues. The CDR3 DNA is TGTCCCAGCACCGACCCCACCGAAGATAGGATGTACGAGCAGTACTTC. The encoded protein is CPSTDPTEDRMYEQYF.

A remark on this clonotype: A read error may produce the germline difference seen at one junction end. V is TRBV11-2 and J is TRBJ2-1; 14 bases are shared with TRBD2. The CDR3 contains 17 residues. Germline assignment: CDR1 SGHAT and CDR2 FQNNGV. CDR3 region: CTSSRRLAGGPVDEQFF. Written as DNA, the CDR3 is TGTACCAGCAGCAGGAGACTAGCGGGAGGGCCTGTGGATGAGCAGTTCTTC.

The chain uses TRBV10-3 and TRBJ2-5; weak D call: TRBD1 (5 bases). CDR3 size: 16 residues. Per germline, CDR1 ENHRY and CDR2 SYGVKD. CDR3 bases: TGTTGCATCAGTGAGTCATGGACACCAATAAAAGAGACCCAGTACTTC. Translating it yields CCISESWTPIKETQYF.

This clonotype showed up just a few times. The chain links TRBV11-1 to TRBJ1-5; D unclear. Trimming took off 7 bases at V and 7 bases at J, with 23 bases between the two ends. There are 16 residues in the CDR3. CDR1 is SGHAT and CDR2 is FQDESV in the germline V gene (reference sequence). CDR3 sequence: CASILPHMAFGQPQHF. The CDR3 DNA sequence: TGTGCCAGCATCCTACCACATATGGCATTTGGCCAGCCCCAGCATTTT.

In the case of this clonotype: At one end the junction does not follow the germline gene, possibly because of a read error. The chain uses TRBV4-2 and TRBJ2-3; 10 nucleotides line up with TRBD1. CDR1 LGHNA and CDR2 YNFKEQ come from the germline V gene. The CDR3 sequence is 17 residues long. CDR3 DNA: TGTGCCAGTAGCCCTCGGACTGGGACAGGGGGCACAGATACGCAGTATTTT. As protein: CASSPRTGTGGTDTQYF.

This clonotype was picked up a small number of times. The rearrangement joins TRBV7-9 to TRBJ1-1, with D possibly being TRBD1 (6 bases). V was clipped by 4 bases and J by 5 bases, with 17 bases between them. Looked up from germline, CDR1 is SEHNR and CDR2 is FQNEAQ (reference sequence). The CDR3 runs 15 residues. The CDR3 DNA follows: TGTGCCAGCAGCTATTCGTCGACAGGTGGAACTGAAGCTTTCTTT. As protein: CASSYSSTGGTEAFF.

This clonotype has a count of ten or more. The chain recombines TRBV10-3 with TRBJ1-5; D is unresolved. The CDR3 is made up of 13 amino acids. Germline assignment: CDR1 ENHRY and CDR2 SYGVKD. V was shortened by 4 bases and J by 5 bases, with 9 bases between the two germline ends. The CDR3 region is CAISAREDQPQHF. The CDR3 coding sequence is TGTGCCATCAGTGCGAGGGAGGATCAGCCCCAGCATTTT.

The rearrangement uses TRBV20-1 and TRBJ2-5; D is ambiguous. Between the trimmed V and J ends, which lost 8 bases and 2 bases, there was a span of 9 bases. Germline V gene sequence: CDR1 DFQATT, CDR2 SNEGSKA (reference sequence). The CDR3 sequence is 11 residues long. The CDR3 loop reads CSMDRQETQYF. CDR3 DNA sequence: TGCAGTATGGATCGGCAAGAGACCCAGTACTTC.

Remarks on this clonotype: A much bigger clone sits one base away, suggesting this may be a read error. The chain uses TRBV5-1 and TRBJ2-2; no clear D. CDR3 length: 13 residues. From germline, CDR1 is SGHRS and CDR2 YFSETQ. The CDR3 region has the DNA TGCGCCAGCAGCTCCCCGAACACCCGGGAGCTGTTTTTT. Amino acid sequence: CASSSPNTRELFF.

This chain links TRBV18 with TRBJ1-2; TRBD1 matches 8 bases. Germline V gene data show CDR1 as KGHSH and CDR2 as LQKENI. The ends lost 4 bases at V and 3 bases at J; junction bases unmatched: 7. The CDR3 extends over 15 amino acids. The CDR3 coding sequence is TGTGCCAGCTCACTAAGGACAGGGATCGACTATGGCTACACCTTC. Its translation: CASSLRTGIDYGYTF.

As to this clonotype: A much larger clonotype is one base distant, so this may be a read error. This rearrangement joins TRBV28 to TRBJ2-1; 8 bases line up with TRBD2. Germline V lookup: CDR1 MDHEN, CDR2 SYDVKM. This CDR3 region has 15 residues. The CDR3 DNA is TGTGCCGGCAGTACGGGAGGGCCCCGGGGTTTTGAGCAGTTCTTC. Amino acid sequence: CAGSTGGPRGFEQFF.

With respect to this clonotype: The junction shows a germline mismatch at one end, possibly a read error. The chain is built from TRBV6-2 or TRBV6-3 and TRBJ1-5; no firm D call. Germline V CDR1 and CDR2: MNHEY, SVGEGT. The CDR3 sequence is 14 residues long. The chain's CDR3 is CASSYGDSNQPRHF. Written as DNA, the CDR3 is TGTGCCAGCAGTTACGGCGATAGCAATCAGCCCCGGCATTTT.

Comments on this clonotype: No DNA is shown, since the ends of the CDR3 on it are uncertain; the CDR3 is the one TCRdb lists. The chain recombines TRBV6-2 or TRBV6-3 with TRBJ2-2. Germline loops: CDR1 MNHEY, CDR2 SVGEGT. The CDR3 length is 14 residues, termini included. CDR3 loop: CAGGCVLNTGSCFF.

A remark on this clonotype: This clone may be a read error of a much larger clone one base away. The J gene is TRBJ2-1, the V gene TRBV24-1, with 12 bases that match TRBD2. CDR1 is KGHDR, CDR2 SFDVKD, per germline. This CDR3 has 20 amino acids. Here the CDR3 DNA reads TGTGCCACCAGTGAGAGCCCCGGGACTAGCGGGCAGTTCTCCTACAATGAGCGGTTCTTC. Translation: CATSESPGTSGQFSYNERFF.

Worth noting for this clonotype: A much larger clone differs by one base, so this may be a read error. The CDR3 loop reads CTSSLLLPSGANVLTF. CDR3 DNA sequence: TGTACCAGCAGTTTGTTGTTACCCTCTGGGGCCAACGTCCTGACTTTC. The chain recombines TRBV5-6 with TRBJ2-6; D is unclear. Germline CDR1 reads SGHDT; CDR2 reads YYEEEE. The CDR3 has 16 residues.

Points on this clonotype: A read error is likely, as this CDR3 ends without the conserved phenylalanine or tryptophan. This rearrangement joins TRBV12-3 or TRBV12-4 to TRBJ1-2; tentative D call: TRBD1 (6 bases). The CDR3 length is 11 residues. CDR3 in amino acids: CVSRGRAWYTL. CDR3 coding DNA: TGTGTCAGCAGGGGACGGGCCTGGTACACCTTA.

This chain links TRBV15 with TRBJ2-5, with D maybe TRBD1 (5 bases). The V gene lost 0 bases and the J gene lost 1 base, with 6 bases spanning the gap. CDR3 length: 14 residues. Germline CDR1 and CDR2: LNHNV and YYDKDF (reference sequence). The CDR3 sequence is CATSRDRVQETQYF. CDR3 DNA: TGTGCCACCAGCAGAGACAGGGTCCAAGAGACCCAGTACTTC.

Concerning this clonotype itself: Just one base apart from a much larger clone, this may be a read error. The genes are TRBV6-5 and TRBJ1-3, with no clear D. The CDR3 consists of 14 residues. V lost 6 bases, J lost 0 bases, and 9 bases lay in between. The germline gives CDR1 MNHEY, CDR2 SVGAGI. The CDR3 spells CASRLQSSGNTIYF. The DNA for the CDR3 is TGTGCCAGCAGGTTACAGAGCTCTGGAAACACCATATATTTT.

A remark on this clonotype: The junction differs from germline at one of its ends, possibly a read error. V and J are TRBV4-1 and TRBJ2-2, with TRBD1 identical over 7 bases. Germline V lookup: CDR1 MGHRA, CDR2 YSYEKL. CDR3 length: 16 residues. DNA for the CDR3: TGCGCCAGCAGCCGACAACAGGGGTTGGGCACCGGTGAGCTGTTTTTT. Protein sequence: CASSRQQGLGTGELFF.

The rearrangement links TRBV4-1 to TRBJ2-4, with a possible D match to TRBD1 (5 bases). V lost 5 bases to trimming and J lost 8 bases, with 19 bases between them. Per the germline V gene, CDR1 is MGHRA and CDR2 is YSYEKL. The CDR3 covers 15 residues. As DNA, the CDR3 is TGCGCCAGCAGCATATGGGTGGGGCCGAAGGACATTCAGTACTTC. The encoded protein is CASSIWVGPKDIQYF.

Regarding this clonotype: A much larger clone lies a single base off, so this may be a read error. V and J are TRBV7-8 and TRBJ2-7; D is uncertain. V was clipped by 0 bases and J by 1 base, with 7 bases between them. The CDR3 sequence is 14 residues long. From germline, CDR1 is SGHVS and CDR2 FQNEAQ. Written as DNA, the CDR3 is TGTGCCAGCAGCTTAGCAAGGTGGTCCTACGAGCAGTACTTC. It is translated as CASSLARWSYEQYF.

At least ten counts were recorded for this clonotype. The V and J genes are TRBV12-3 or TRBV12-4 and TRBJ2-1, with a tentative D call TRBD2 (6 bases). The CDR3 covers 16 residues. Between the trimmed V and J ends, which lost 5 bases and 11 bases, there was a span of 25 bases. The CDR3 loop reads CASSQTTTSVVRQQFF. DNA for the CDR3: TGTGCCAGCAGTCAAACCACGACTAGTGTGGTTCGCCAGCAGTTCTTC.

There are a few counts of this clonotype. Given a much more abundant clone one base away, this may be a read error. The rearrangement uses TRBV4-2 and TRBJ1-1, with D possibly matching TRBD1 (5 bases). The CDR3 is 17 amino acids. Germline CDR1 is LGHNA and CDR2 is YNFKEQ. CDR3 sequence: CVSSQGSLGGIGTEAFF. The DNA of the CDR3 is TGTGTCAGCAGCCAAGGATCCCTTGGGGGGATTGGGACTGAAGCTTTCTTT.

The V gene is TRBV6-2 or TRBV6-3, the J gene TRBJ2-7; 9 bases line up with TRBD2. The CDR3 totals 16 residues. Germline V gene sequence: CDR1 MNHEY, CDR2 SVGEGT. The trim removed 6 bases at V and 2 bases at J, leaving 11 bases unmatched. In DNA, the CDR3 is TGTGCCAGCAGCCTCGCCCTAGCGGGGAATACCTACGAGCAGTACTTC. This gives the protein CASSLALAGNTYEQYF.

This clonotype was detected ten times or more. The genes are TRBV6-5 and TRBJ2-1, with 13 positions matching TRBD2. The CDR3 extends over 14 amino acids. CDR1 MNHEY and CDR2 SVGAGI come from the germline V gene. For the CDR3, the DNA is TGTGCGTCATGGGGACTAGCGGGAAATGGTGAGCAGTTCTTC. It specifies CASWGLAGNGEQFF.

Remarks on this clonotype: This CDR3 is missing its conserved last phenylalanine or tryptophan, likely due to a read error. It is unclear where the CDR3 begins or ends on the DNA, so no DNA is shown, and the CDR3 is as TCRdb lists it. V is TRBV14 and J is TRBJ1-1. In germline, CDR1 is SGHDN, CDR2 FVKESK. The CDR3 has 13 amino acids, counting both end residues. This chain's CDR3 is CASSQDRADQAFI.

Points on this clonotype: The CDR3 end shows no conserved phenylalanine or tryptophan, and so a read error is likely. This rearrangement joins TRBV7-9 to TRBJ1-2, with 8 bases identical to TRBD1. Germline V CDR1 and CDR2: SEHNR, FQNEAQ (reference sequence). This CDR3 spans 13 amino acids. DNA for the CDR3: TGTACCAGCAGCCAGACAGGGGAGGGTGGCTACACCTAC. This codes for CTSSQTGEGGYTY.